The TCR beta chain under discussion was sequenced for a study of tumor and adjacent non-tumor tissue in lung cancer. About the study: Patients were aged 31 to 76, 9 to 10 men and about 5 women, stage I to III. Overall study results and limits: Shorter survival was associated with higher TCR diversity in tumors. Normal lung showed higher cumulative top 100 clone frequency than tumor. TCR diversity was significantly greater in tumor than normal lung tissue.

Comment on this clonotype: The target antigen is unknown. It may be a read error: a sequence one base away is much more abundant.

A modified ARM-PCR protocol with three rounds of nested PCR amplified TCRbeta. TCRdb recomputed calls from the multiplex PCR reads with MiXCR, one row per CDR3 protein. The sample gives approximately 90,000 distinct CDR3 sequences, roughly two thirds of which show up once; 15% is in the top ten. This sample's RNA came from whole unsorted tissue. This CDR3 region has 12 residues. CDR1 is SQVTM and CDR2 is ANQGSEA in the germline V gene. The TCR originated in a man between 65 and 79 years old with non-small cell lung cancer. This chain joins TRBV29-1 and TRBJ2-5; D uncertain. The sequencing sample was made of lung tumor tissue. The CDR3 region has the DNA TGCGGCGTTAGCCAGAATCAAGAGACCCAGTACTTC. Translating it yields CGVSQNQETQYF.